Each of the 7 T cell receptor beta chains below was sequenced from the same sample in a study of blood T cell repertoires in COVID-19. Using immunoSEQ multiplex PCR, the repertoire was profiled, and TCRdb retains in-frame clones only, with some absent. The data contain 88,000 or so clones, roughly 90% of them singletons. The material sequenced was PBMCs or T cells enriched from blood (not recorded which). These receptors were obtained from a woman aged 45 to 65 with acute COVID-19.

This chain connects TRBV15 to TRBJ1-1; 7 bases are shared with TRBD1. The germline CDR1 and CDR2 sequences are LNHNV and YYDKDF (reference sequence). V shed 3 bases and J 11 bases; nucleotides not matched to a gene: 12. The CDR3 spans 14 residues. The CDR3, as DNA: TGTGCCACCAGCAGTCGAGGGGGCCCGGCCCCGGCTTTCTTT. Translated, it gives CATSSRGGPAPAFF. Full variable domain (remainder filled in from reference TRBV15 and TRBJ1-1): DAMVIQNPRYQVTQFGKPVTLSCSQTLNHNVMYWYQQKSSQAPKLLFHYYDKDFNNEADTPDNFQSRRPNTSFCFLDIRSPGLGDTAMYLCATSSRGGPAPAFFGQGTRLTVV.

This chain links TRBV3-1 (or the pseudogene TRBV3-2) with TRBJ1-5; TRBD1 is a possible D gene (6 bases). V dropped 1 base and J dropped 0 bases, with 7 bases sitting between them. The CDR3 consists of 15 residues. The germline gives CDR1 LGHDT, CDR2 YNNKEL (reference sequence). Here the CDR3 DNA reads TGTGCCAGCAGCCAAGGGACAGTTAGCAATCAGCCCCAGCATTTT. This sequence encodes CASSQGTVSNQPQHF.

This clone turned up a few times. The chain uses TRBV30 and TRBJ2-3; D might be TRBD1 (5 bases). The germline V gene has CDR1 GTSNPN and CDR2 SVGIG (reference sequence). There are 13 residues in the CDR3. Trimming removed 2 bases at V and 4 bases at J, with 10 bases between. CDR3 amino acids: CAWSFQGADTQYF. The DNA of the CDR3 is TGTGCCTGGAGTTTTCAGGGTGCAGATACGCAGTATTTT. The full variable domain, completed using reference TRBV30 and TRBJ2-3, is SQTIHQWPATLVQPVGSPLSLECTVEGTSNPNLYWYRQAAGRGLQLLFYSVGIGQISSEVPQNLSASRPQDRQFILSSKKLLLSDSGFYLCAWSFQGADTQYFGPGTRLTVL.

This chain connects TRBV12-5 to TRBJ1-4, with 7 bases identical to TRBD1. Losses at the gene ends were 6 bases for V and 7 bases for J; bases not matched to a gene: 8. From germline, CDR1 is LGHNT and CDR2 FRNRAP. This CDR3 has 14 residues. The CDR3 DNA sequence: TGTGCTAGTGGCCTGGCTTCAGGGGGTGAAAAACTGTTTTTT. This sequence encodes CASGLASGGEKLFF.

This sequence joins TRBV24-1 and TRBJ1-2; D unclear. V was clipped by 5 bases and J by 3 bases, with 9 bases between them. CDR1 and CDR2 from the germline V gene are KGHDR and SFDVKD. CDR3 size: 13 residues. Written as DNA, the CDR3 is TGTGCCACCAGTGTTGGGAGGGACTATGGCTACACCTTC. Amino acids: CATSVGRDYGYTF.

This sequence joins TRBV7-8 and TRBJ1-5, with D uncertain. Trimming took 6 bases from V and 9 from J, leaving 12 bases between them. Germline-derived CDR1 and CDR2 are SGHVS and FQNEAQ. The CDR3 is 12 amino acids. The DNA for the CDR3 is TGTGCCAGCAGTCACGCATCGGGGCCCCAGCATTTT. As protein: CASSHASGPQHF.

This chain connects TRBV21-1 to TRBJ2-2; TRBD2 reflects the table's D call only, with no check against the DNA. TRBV21-1 constitutes a pseudogene. CDR3 length: 15 residues. CDR3 amino acids: CAGGLADGSTGELFF. Here the CDR3 DNA reads TGTGCCGGGGGACTAGCGGATGGTTCGACCGGGGAGCTGTTTTTT.